The sequence of this T cell receptor beta chain was determined in a study of response to subunit inactivated influenza vaccine. Between the trimmed V and J ends, which lost 4 bases and 4 bases, there was a span of 11 bases. The CDR3 is 13 residues long. Germline CDR1 SGHTA, CDR2 FQGNSA. One entry per CDR3 protein, called by TCRdb with MiXCR from the RT-PCR reads. The profile shows 590,000 or so distinct CDR3 sequences, approximately 14% of them singletons. Study-level points and caveats: It was suggested by the authors that few new T cells are recruited by each seasonal influenza vaccination.

This clonotype has a handful of counts. As yet, its antigen is unknown. The TCR was taken from a man aged 45-65 years who received an inactivated influenza vaccine. The V gene is TRBV7-2, the J gene TRBJ2-7, with TRBD1 as a possible D gene (6 bases). The source was PBMCs from blood, collected 14 days before vaccination. CDR3 amino acids: CASSWRTDYEQYF. In DNA, the CDR3 is TGTGCCAGCAGCTGGAGGACAGATTACGAGCAGTACTTC.